This TCR beta chain was retrieved from a study of neurological immune-mediated disorders (dated by TCRdb to about 2019). Broadly, across the study: Among the 35 or so multiple sclerosis patients, around 30 had relapsing-remitting MS and 3 had secondary progressive MS. Peripheral blood TCR-beta repertoires from patients with HTLV-I-associated myelopathy (HAM/TSP), patients with multiple sclerosis, and healthy controls were compared in the study using UMI-based sequencing. The approximately 100 TCR-beta libraries included longitudinal samples, technical triplicates and paired sorted CD4+ and CD8+ T-cell subsets alongside PBMC samples. Of the 65 to 70 subjects in the cohort, approximately 15 were HAM/TSP patients, 34 were multiple sclerosis patients, and 20 were healthy controls. Overall study results and their limits: TCR clonal expansion was highest in HAM/TSP patients and lowest in MS patients, with MS patients falling below even healthy controls. In phylogenetic analysis, the repertoires of 18 of 34 MS patients grouped into a cluster of related CDR3 sequences, which suggests a possible signature at the repertoire level. No clinical or MRI features were associated with the MS cluster, and the authors said that larger cohorts are needed. No identical CDR3 amino acid sequences were found to be shared among expanded clones across subjects, suggesting that TCR-beta repertoires were private in all groups.

A distance of 8 bases separates the germline ends of V and J, which lose 4 bases and 5 bases respectively. The CDR3 starts with the cysteine, ends with the phenylalanine, and has 11 residues. Left in the record is the CDR3 DNA by itself, 33 bases read in frame from the first base. CDR1 and CDR2 (DFQATT, SNEGSKA) derive from the germline V gene (reference sequence). For unsorted PBMC libraries, 2 million PBMCs were used after storage in RNAlater at -80 degrees C until RNA extraction. Multiple sclerosis patients were enrolled in a US clinical protocol under which disease progression was evaluated by magnetic resonance imaging. Peripheral blood underwent Ficoll-Hypaque density gradient centrifugation to isolate PBMCs, which were then cryopreserved in liquid nitrogen. To synthesize cDNA, template-switch 5'RACE was performed with a primer carrying a 10-nucleotide random unique molecular identifier so that each TCR transcript was tagged. Over 170 million TCR-beta sequences, covering 15-18 subjects, were produced in each sequencing run. The RNeasy kit was used for extraction of total RNA. Using the KAPA Real-time Library Amplification kit, TCR-beta VDJ regions were amplified with primers for the TCR constant region and the 5'RACE anchor. A first PCR added sample indexes and Illumina adaptors, after which a second PCR increased the library yield. After Ampure bead purification, the TCR product of roughly 650 bp was size-selected on a 2% E-gel SizeSelection system. Library quality was checked on a Bioanalyzer, concentration was measured with Qubit, and libraries were quantified with the Kapa Library Quantification kit before pooling. An Illumina HiSeq 2500 sequenced the libraries paired-end 2 x 150 bp. To increase sequence diversity, about 25-31% phiX was spiked into each library pool. Per the source publication's procedure: The UMI-based MiGEC pipeline processed quality-filtered reads and removed over 85% of raw TCR sequences during error correction. IMGT germline references were used for aligning VDJ genes, and each clonotype was defined as a unique CDR3 amino acid sequence together with its V-J genes. Clonal expansion, Shannon diversity and CDR3 relatedness (CalcPairwiseDistances, ClusterSamples) were evaluated with VDJtools, and phylogenetic trees were built with CLCbio workbench. Expanded clones were defined as having at least 8 unique UMIs, based on coefficient-of-variation modelling across technical triplicates. The public reads were reprocessed in TCRdb via fastp at Q25 and MiXCR, keeping in-frame beta chains. Entries that share a CDR3 protein sequence are merged under the most common genes and DNA. These V and J calls rely on TCRdb rather than the paper's analysis. The sample table shows about 82,000 distinct CDR3 sequences, and about 2.5% are seen once. The ten largest account for 1.1% of the sample.

This clonotype has ten or more counts. Its antigen is not yet known. Within one base of it there is no much larger clone, and no base qualities were kept. The rearranged segments are TRBV20-1 and TRBJ2-5; there is no confident call for the D gene. Sequencing used PBMCs. This receptor was taken from a woman in her twenties or thirties with multiple sclerosis. The CDR3 region has the sequence CSAKKTETQYF. In nucleotides, the sequence is TGCAGTGCTAAGAAAACGGAGACCCAGTACTTC.